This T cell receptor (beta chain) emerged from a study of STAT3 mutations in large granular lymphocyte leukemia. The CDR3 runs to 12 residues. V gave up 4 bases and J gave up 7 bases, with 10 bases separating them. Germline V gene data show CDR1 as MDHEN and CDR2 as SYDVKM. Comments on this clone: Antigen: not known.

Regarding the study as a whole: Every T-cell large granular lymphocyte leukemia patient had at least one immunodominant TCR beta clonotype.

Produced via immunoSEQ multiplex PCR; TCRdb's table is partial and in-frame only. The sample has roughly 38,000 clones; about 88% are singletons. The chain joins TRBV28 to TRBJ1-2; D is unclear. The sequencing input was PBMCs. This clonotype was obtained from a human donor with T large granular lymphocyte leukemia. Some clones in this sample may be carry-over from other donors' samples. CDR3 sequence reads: CASSWQVAGYTF. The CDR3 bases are TGTGCCAGCAGTTGGCAAGTCGCTGGCTACACCTTC.